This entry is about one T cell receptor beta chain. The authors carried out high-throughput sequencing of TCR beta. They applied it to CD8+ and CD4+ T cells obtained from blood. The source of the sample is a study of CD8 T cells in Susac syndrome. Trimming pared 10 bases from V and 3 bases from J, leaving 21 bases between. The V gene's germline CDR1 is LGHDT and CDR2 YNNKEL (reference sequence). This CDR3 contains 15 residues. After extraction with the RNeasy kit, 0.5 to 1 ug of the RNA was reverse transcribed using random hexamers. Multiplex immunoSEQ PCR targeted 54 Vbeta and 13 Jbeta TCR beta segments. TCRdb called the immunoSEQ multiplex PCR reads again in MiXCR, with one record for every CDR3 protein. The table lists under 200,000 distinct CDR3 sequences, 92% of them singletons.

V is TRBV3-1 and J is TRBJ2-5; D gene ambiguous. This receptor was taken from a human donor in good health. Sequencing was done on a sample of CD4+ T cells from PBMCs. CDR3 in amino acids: CATSPPYSMKETQYF. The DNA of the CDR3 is TGTGCCACCTCGCCCCCGTACAGTATGAAAGAGACCCAGTACTTC.